The rows below give T cell receptor beta chains drawn from one sample of a study of neurological immune-mediated disorders. Each CDR3 protein gets one entry after TCRdb re-called the 5' RACE reads with MiXCR. The table records some 47,000 distinct CDR3 sequences, around a sixth of them present only once. The sample comprised PBMCs. These receptors were obtained from a man in his fifties or sixties in good health. Both conserved end residues are part of each CDR3. A D gene is named only where the DNA matches it firmly. Size is stated for part of the rows, as once, few or many counts, or as a class when the clone is expanded.

D gene | J gene | V gene | clone size | CDR3 DNA | CDR3 protein
TRBD1 | TRBJ1-5 | TRBV4-1 | many | TGCGCCAGCAGCCAAGGGACAGGGGTCCATCAGCCCCAGCATTTT | CASSQGTGVHQPQHF
. | TRBJ2-5 | TRBV10-3 | many | TGTGCCATCAGTCGGGGAGAGACCCAGTACTTC | CAISRGETQYF
. | TRBJ2-2 | TRBV4-3 | many | TGCGCCAGCAGCCAAGTGGAGCAGAAGAACACCGGGGAGCTGTTTTTT | CASSQVEQKNTGELFF
. | TRBJ2-5 | TRBV29-1 | many | TGCAGCGTTGAATCCCCCGGGGCGGAGACCCAGTACTTC | CSVESPGAETQYF
TRBD1 | TRBJ2-7 | TRBV9 | many | TGTGCCAGCAGCGTAGAGGGACAGGGGGCGCCTTCAGACGAGCAGTACTTC | CASSVEGQGAPSDEQYF
. | TRBJ2-6 | TRBV5-1 | many | TGCGCCAGCAGCTTGACGGGCACAGGGGCCAACGTCCTGACTTTC | CASSLTGTGANVLTF
. | TRBJ1-6 | TRBV12-3/TRBV12-4 | many | TGTGCCAGCAGTTTTGGACAGAGAAATTCACCCCTCCACTTT | CASSFGQRNSPLHF
. | TRBJ2-2 | TRBV10-3 | many | TGTGCCATCAACCCCGACAGGCTAACCGGGGAGCTGTTTTTT | CAINPDRLTGELFF
. | TRBJ2-7 | TRBV28 | few | TGTGCCAGCAGTTTCGGAGGGAGCTCCTACGAGCAGTACTTC | CASSFGGSSYEQYF
TRBD2 | TRBJ2-7 | TRBV20-1 | many | TGCAGTGCTGTTAGCGGGAGGTTACGTTACGAGCAGTACTTC | CSAVSGRLRYEQYF
. | TRBJ2-5 | TRBV7-2 | many | TGTGCCAGCAGCTTATCAAGAGGTTTCCAAGAGACCCAGTACTTC | CASSLSRGFQETQYF
. | TRBJ2-7 | TRBV12-3/TRBV12-4 | many | TGTGCCAGCAGCCCCGAGTACCACGAGCAGTACTTC | CASSPEYHEQYF
. | TRBJ1-5 | TRBV20-1 | . | TGCAGTGCTAGAGATTTTAAGGCAGGCAATCAGCCCCAGCATTTT | CSARDFKAGNQPQHF
. | TRBJ2-7 | TRBV20-1 | few | TGCAGTGCTCATGACCGGGACAAGGGCCTCTACGAGCAGTACTTC | CSAHDRDKGLYEQYF
. | TRBJ2-4 | TRBV9 | many | TGTGCCAGCAGCGTTGGGGGGTCGCGTAACATTCAGTACTTC | CASSVGGSRNIQYF
. | TRBJ2-3 | TRBV3-1 | many | TGTGCCAGCAGCCAAAGTGCTCGCGGAGATACGCAGTATTTT | CASSQSARGDTQYF
. | TRBJ2-7 | TRBV3-1 | many | TGTGCCAGCAGCCAAGACGTGGGAGTGAGCTCCTACGAGCAGTACTTC | CASSQDVGVSSYEQYF
TRBD2 | TRBJ2-3 | TRBV2 | many | TGTGCCAGCAGTGAAAGCCGCCCCCTAGCGGGGAGGGATACGCAGTATTTT | CASSESRPLAGRDTQYF
TRBD2 | TRBJ2-7 | TRBV15 | . | TGTGCCACCAGCAGGAGGACTAGCGGGTTCCGCTACGAGCAGTACTTC | CATSRRTSGFRYEQYF
. | TRBJ2-7 | TRBV9 | many | TGTGCCAGCAGCGTAGCCAGTCAGGCCTCCTACGAGCAGTACTTC | CASSVASQASYEQYF
. | TRBJ2-7 | TRBV29-1 | many | TGCAGCGTTGAAGGGGGAGCAGAGAGCTCCTACGAGCAGTACTTC | CSVEGGAESSYEQYF
. | TRBJ2-7 | TRBV12-3/TRBV12-4 | many | TGTGCCAGCAGCCGGGGGCAGGGCGCCTACGAGCAGTACTTC | CASSRGQGAYEQYF
. | TRBJ2-7 | TRBV27 | many | TGTGCCAGCAGTTTAGCAGGGCCTCTCGAGCAGTACTTC | CASSLAGPLEQYF
TRBD2 | TRBJ2-1 | TRBV28 | many | TGTGCCAGCAGTTTAAGCGGGAGAGGTTTGAATGAGCAGTTCTTC | CASSLSGRGLNEQFF